The 26 T cell receptor beta chains below all came from one sample that was sequenced in a study of response to subunit inactivated influenza vaccine. TCRdb re-called the RT-PCR reads through MiXCR, storing one row per CDR3 protein. This table has about 520,000 distinct CDR3 sequences, roughly 23% appearing once. Sequences were derived from CD4+ T cells sorted from PBMCs, sampled 5 to 6 days after vaccination. Receptors originate from a man aged 45-65 years who received an inactivated influenza vaccine.

This clonotype was counted between two and nine times. The chain combines TRBV7-3 with TRBJ2-1, with 11 bases fitting TRBD2. With V trimmed by 3 bases and J by 8 bases, 12 bases remained unmatched. The CDR3 totals 17 residues. Germline V lookup: CDR1 SGHTA, CDR2 FQGTGA. CDR3 nucleotides: TGTGCCAGCAGCTTGCGTAGCGGGAGGGGGCGGTTGGATGAGCAGTTCTTC. This gives the protein CASSLRSGRGRLDEQFF. The variable domain in full, completed from reference TRBV7-3 and TRBJ2-1, reads GAGVSQTPSNKVTEKGKYVELRCDPISGHTALYWYRQSLGQGPEFLIYFQGTGAADDSGLPNDRFFAVRPEGSVSTLKIQRTERGDSAVYLCASSLRSGRGRLDEQFFGPGTRLTVL.

This clonotype was seen a handful of times. The J gene is TRBJ2-3, the V gene TRBV12-3 or TRBV12-4; TRBD2 aligns across 11 bases. The CDR3 is 15 residues long. V lost 6 bases, J lost 4 bases, and 6 bases stayed unmatched. The CDR3 DNA is TGTGCCAGCAGCAGAACTAGCGGGAGTGCAGATACGCAGTATTTT. As protein: CASSRTSGSADTQYF.

This clonotype has more than one count but fewer than ten. This rearrangement joins TRBV4-2 to TRBJ1-2, with a tentative D call TRBD1 (5 bases). Trimming cost V 1 base and J 5 bases, with 14 bases left between them. The CDR3 extends over 15 amino acids. Germline V gives CDR1 LGHNA, CDR2 YNFKEQ. The CDR3 here is CASSQVPAAGYGYTF. The CDR3 nucleotides read TGTGCCAGCAGCCAAGTACCGGCGGCAGGGTATGGCTACACCTTC.

This clonotype has just a few counts. The chain employs TRBV6-1 and TRBJ2-7, with 7 nucleotides matching TRBD1. Germline assignment: CDR1 MNHNS and CDR2 SASEGT. The CDR3 spans 15 residues. Trimming took 6 bases from V and 3 from J; bases not matched to a gene: 11. CDR3 DNA: TGTGCCAGCAGCGAGACAGGGCGAAGGTTCTACGAGCAGTACTTC. It is translated as CASSETGRRFYEQYF.

J is TRBJ2-1 and V is TRBV24-1; TRBD2 agrees at 8 bases. Trimming cost V 7 bases and J 1 base; bases outside gene matches: 8. The V gene's germline CDR1 is KGHDR and CDR2 SFDVKD. The CDR3 loop spans 16 amino acids. CDR3 region: CATSPSGGGSYNEQFF. The CDR3 nucleotides are TGTGCCACCAGCCCCAGCGGCGGGGGGTCCTACAATGAGCAGTTCTTC.

This chain links TRBV6-1 with TRBJ2-5; 7 bases agree with TRBD2. The V gene end was trimmed by 6 bases and the J gene end by 2 bases; junction bases not matched to a gene: 6. The CDR3 covers 14 residues. Per the germline V gene, CDR1 is MNHNS and CDR2 is SASEGT. This chain's CDR3 is CASRKEAGQETQYF. In DNA, the CDR3 is TGTGCCAGCAGAAAGGAAGCGGGGCAAGAGACCCAGTACTTC.

This clonotype was detected once. V and J are TRBV5-8 and TRBJ1-1; 7 bases line up with TRBD1. The germline CDR1 and CDR2 sequences are SGHTS and YDEGEE. There are 14 residues in the CDR3. With V trimmed by 4 bases and J by 4 bases, 7 bases remained unmatched. CDR3: CASSTGQWITEAFF. CDR3 nucleotide sequence: TGTGCCAGCAGCACGGGACAGTGGATCACTGAAGCTTTCTTT. The variable domain in full, completed from reference TRBV5-8 and TRBJ1-1, reads EAGVTQSPTHLIKTRGQQATLRCSPISGHTSVYWYQQALGLGLQFLLWYDEGEERNRGNFPPRFSGRQFPNYSSELNVNALELEDSALYLCASSTGQWITEAFFGQGTRLTVV.

The rearrangement links TRBV20-1 to TRBJ2-3, with TRBD1 identical over 10 bases. The ends lost 6 bases at V and 0 bases at J; junction bases unmatched: 3. From germline, CDR1 is DFQATT and CDR2 SNEGSKA (reference sequence). The CDR3 has 14 amino acids. CDR3 DNA sequence: TGCAGTGCACCGACAGGGGGCAGCACAGATACGCAGTATTTT. This gives the protein CSAPTGGSTDTQYF.

The V and J genes are TRBV3-1 and TRBJ2-7; 7 bases line up with TRBD1. The germline V gene encodes CDR1 LGHDT and CDR2 YNNKEL (reference sequence). There are 18 residues in the CDR3. After removal of 2 bases from V and 5 bases from J, the junction contained 18 bases not matched to a gene. CDR3 DNA: TGTGCCAGCAGCCAAAGGGGGCGAGGTTCGAGGCAGAGGAACGAGCAGTACTTC. Its protein is CASSQRGRGSRQRNEQYF.

The chain uses TRBV4-3 and TRBJ2-7, with D perhaps TRBD2 (6 bases). CDR1 is LGHNA and CDR2 is YSLEER in the germline V gene. Trimming left V 0 bases short and J 6 bases short, with 12 bases between. This CDR3 comprises 14 residues. CDR3 sequence (DNA): TGCGCCAGCAGCCAAGAGCGGATAGCGGTCGAGCAGTACTTC. It yields the protein CASSQERIAVEQYF.

The V and J genes are TRBV12-3 or TRBV12-4 and TRBJ1-6; D perhaps matches TRBD1 (6 bases). Trimming left V 2 bases short and J 9 bases short, with 14 bases between. The CDR3 covers 15 residues. The CDR3 DNA sequence: TGTGCCAGCAGTTTACAAGGGGAAGGGGGTTCACCCCTCCACTTT. Amino acids: CASSLQGEGGSPLHF.

V and J are TRBV11-2 and TRBJ2-6, with D unresolved. Germline V CDR1 and CDR2: SGHAT, FQNNGV. The V end was cut by 5 bases, the J end by 1 base, with 21 bases between. The CDR3 runs to 19 residues. The CDR3 loop reads CASSITPLKRKSGANVLTF. CDR3 in DNA: TGTGCCAGCAGCATAACCCCACTGAAACGGAAGTCTGGGGCCAACGTCCTGACTTTC.

This clonotype was detected a few times. The chain has TRBV12-3 or TRBV12-4 and TRBJ2-3, with 7 bases lining up with TRBD2. The CDR3 is 15 residues long. V was clipped by 2 bases and J by 2 bases; unmatched bases: 4. Written as DNA, the CDR3 is TGTGCCAGCAGTTTAATGGGACTACACACAGATACGCAGTATTTT. Translating it yields CASSLMGLHTDTQYF.

This chain joins TRBV4-3 and TRBJ2-1, with D hard to call. This CDR3 comprises 17 residues. Trimming took 0 bases from V and 0 from J, leaving 12 bases between them. Germline V gene data show CDR1 as LGHNA and CDR2 as YSLEER. CDR3 sequence (DNA): TGCGCCAGCAGCCAAGAGGGCTTTTTGAGCTCCTACAATGAGCAGTTCTTC. Protein: CASSQEGFLSSYNEQFF.

The V call is TRBV7-2, the J call TRBJ2-2; no firm D call. Germline CDR1 is SGHTA and CDR2 is FQGNSA. The CDR3 sequence is 15 residues long. Trimming cost V 0 bases and J 8 bases, with 13 bases left between them. This CDR3 reads CASSLAFGLLGELFF. The CDR3 coding sequence is TGTGCCAGCAGCTTAGCGTTTGGGTTACTAGGGGAGCTGTTTTTT.

Here the CDR3 DNA reads TGTGCCAGCACCCAAGACCCTAGCGGCTACAATGAGCAGTTCTTC. This translates into CASTQDPSGYNEQFF. This rearrangement joins TRBV6-2 or TRBV6-3 to TRBJ2-1; 7 bases are shared with TRBD2. Germline CDR1 is MNHEY and CDR2 is SVGEGT. The CDR3 is 15 amino acids. The V gene end was trimmed by 7 bases and the J gene end by 3 bases; junction bases not matched to a gene: 9.

This CDR3 reads CASSSQGALRGGELFF. CDR3 DNA sequence: TGTGCCAGCTCTTCTCAGGGGGCCCTTAGGGGCGGGGAGCTGTTTTTT. The chain joins TRBV2 to TRBJ2-2; 8 nucleotides line up with TRBD1. The CDR3 sequence is 16 residues long. Trimming removed 8 bases from V and 7 bases from J; junction bases left unmatched: 15. Per germline, CDR1 SNHLY and CDR2 FYNNEI. The full variable domain, rest sourced from reference TRBV2 and TRBJ2-2, is EPEVTQTPSHQVTQMGQEVILRCVPISNHLYFYWYRQILGQKVEFLVSFYNNEISEKSEIFDDQFSVERPDGSNFTLKIRSTKLEDSAMYFCASSSQGALRGGELFFGEGSRLTVL.

This clonotype showed up just a few times. V usage is TRBV12-3 or TRBV12-4 and J usage is TRBJ2-2, with no clear D. This CDR3 is 15 amino acids long. V shed 1 base and J shed 4 bases, with 10 bases lying between them. DNA for the CDR3: TGTGCCAGCAGTTTAGGGGGAATAGGCACCGGGGAGCTGTTTTTT. Amino acid sequence: CASSLGGIGTGELFF.

The V gene is TRBV15, the J gene TRBJ2-5; D gene uncertain. The CDR3 consists of 14 residues. Germline values: CDR1 LNHNV, CDR2 YYDKDF (reference sequence). Trimming shortened V by 1 base and J by 2 bases, and 8 bases separated the two germline ends. The CDR3 sequence is CATSRALFQETQYF. CDR3 nucleotide sequence: TGTGCCACCAGCAGAGCATTGTTTCAAGAGACCCAGTACTTC.

The chain has TRBV2 and TRBJ2-2; the D gene is possibly TRBD2 (6 bases). Deletions cut 8 bases from V and 0 bases from J, with 13 bases between. Germline V gene lookup returns CDR1 SNHLY and CDR2 FYNNEI. This CDR3 contains 15 residues. In DNA form, the CDR3 reads TGTGCCAGCGGGGGACTTAGCGCGAACACCGGGGAGCTGTTTTTT. Protein sequence: CASGGLSANTGELFF.

This clonotype was picked up a small number of times. This rearrangement joins TRBV20-1 to TRBJ1-5; no firm D call. CDR1 is DFQATT and CDR2 is SNEGSKA in the germline V gene (reference sequence). Between the trimmed V and J ends, which lost 1 base and 0 bases, there was a span of 7 bases. The CDR3 has 14 residues. In DNA, the CDR3 is TGCAGTGCTAGAGCTCTGGATAGCAATCAGCCCCAGCATTTT. This sequence encodes CSARALDSNQPQHF.

This clonotype was counted between two and nine times. The V and J genes are TRBV7-6 and TRBJ2-1; tentative D call: TRBD2 (5 bases). CDR1 is SGHVS and CDR2 is FNYEAQ in the germline V gene. The CDR3 is 17 amino acids. Trimming took off 0 bases at V and 8 bases at J, with 20 bases between the two ends. The CDR3 nucleotides read TGTGCCAGCAGCTTAGCGCAGACGAGCGGTTTTGTTGATGAGCAGTTCTTC. This sequence encodes CASSLAQTSGFVDEQFF.

This sequence joins TRBV29-1 and TRBJ2-5; D gene ambiguous. Deletions cut 6 bases from V and 3 bases from J, with 11 bases between. This CDR3 spans 12 amino acids. From germline, CDR1 is SQVTM and CDR2 ANQGSEA. The CDR3 loop reads CSVQKVKETQYF. CDR3 DNA sequence: TGCAGCGTCCAGAAAGTCAAAGAGACCCAGTACTTC.

The V and J genes are TRBV7-3 and TRBJ2-2, with D possibly TRBD1 on 5 matching bases. The germline V gene encodes CDR1 SGHTA and CDR2 FQGTGA. This CDR3 region has 16 residues. V dropped 5 bases and J dropped 0 bases, with 13 bases sitting between them. The DNA for the CDR3 is TGTGCCAGCAGCCGACAGTATACGTCGAACACCGGGGAGCTGTTTTTT. Its translation: CASSRQYTSNTGELFF.

This clonotype was picked up a small number of times. V usage is TRBV7-9 and J usage is TRBJ2-4, with TRBD1 matching 8 bases. The J segment lost 6 bases and the V segment lost 1 base, leaving 8 bases of the junction unmatched. Germline V gene lookup returns CDR1 SEHNR and CDR2 FQNEAQ (reference sequence). The CDR3 runs to 16 residues. The DNA for the CDR3 is TGTGCCAGCAGCTTAGATGATGGACAGGGACGAAACATTCAGTACTTC. Its translation: CASSLDDGQGRNIQYF.

This clonotype has a handful of counts. CDR3 in amino acids: CASSQDDLSGNTIYF. The CDR3 bases are TGCGCCAGCAGCCAAGATGACCTCTCTGGAAACACCATATATTTT. The chain couples TRBV4-3 to TRBJ1-3, with D hard to call. V shed 0 bases and J shed 0 bases, with 6 bases lying between them. Germline values: CDR1 LGHNA, CDR2 YSLEER. This CDR3 has 15 residues.